This TCR beta chain was captured by sequencing in a study of shared T cell receptors in the human thymus. This table comes from immunoSEQ multiplex PCR, and its TCRdb copy is limited to in-frame clones, with some not included. Found here are about 660,000 clones, approximately 87% of them singletons; the top ten hold about 0.01%. The CDR3 spans 15 residues. Trimming shortened V by 1 base and J by 1 base, and 11 bases separated the two germline ends. Per germline, CDR1 SGHTA and CDR2 FQGNSA. These records were also assigned to another study, of human thymus T cells. That source adds: Having corrective surgery for congenital heart defects, healthy Finnish infants were the ones who donated. The study used thymus tissue resected during corrective heart surgery.

V is TRBV7-2 and J is TRBJ2-7; D is perhaps TRBD1 (6 bases). The material sequenced was thymocytes. The TCR comes from a boy younger than two with a congenital heart defect. The CDR3 nucleotides read TGTGCCAGCAGCTTAGAGGACAGTTTTTCCTACGAGCAGTACTTC. Protein sequence: CASSLEDSFSYEQYF.